The entry below gives a single T cell receptor (beta chain) sequence along with its context. Its antigen remains undetermined. No much larger clonotype is one base removed from it; base qualities were not supplied. The library was prepared using the immunoSEQ multiplex PCR assay. TCRdb's version of the immuneACCESS table is confined to in-frame rearrangements and falls short of the full clone set. An unresolved V gene accounts for under half of the shortfall where checked; the remainder is of unknown origin. Recorded for this sample are 95,000 to 150,000 clones; 80% to 95% of them occurred a single time. The top ten clonotypes cover 7.8% of the sample. CDR1 SGHTA and CDR2 FQGNSA are derived from the germline V gene. The CDR3 numbers 11 residues from cysteine through phenylalanine. The DNA shown is the 33-base CDR3, in frame from base 1. Trimming costs V 1 base and J 6 bases, and their ends lie 3 bases apart.

This entry is derived from a study of control samples from healthy donors and cancer patients (dated by TCRdb to the early 2020s). The chain is assembled from TRBV7-2 and TRBJ1-2, with an unclear D gene assignment. This TCR came from a woman aged 18 to 35 in good health. The specimen sequenced was blood. The nucleotide sequence is given as TGTGCCAGCAGCTTAGTTGATGGCTACACCTTC. It translates to CASSLVDGYTF.